One and the same sample provided the 9 T cell receptor beta chains below, sequenced in a study of cytomegalovirus exposure and HLA in healthy donors. Both 60 Vbeta primers and 13 Jbeta primers went into the PCR. The assay was immunoSEQ multiplex PCR, and TCRdb's table has in-frame clones only and misses some. The sample shows 150,000 or so clones, around 75% of them seen only once. The sequencing input was PBMCs. The receptors shown here come from a woman in her forties in good health and CMV-seropositive.

The rearrangement links TRBV5-1 to TRBJ1-6, with TRBD1 matching 7 bases. Germline loops: CDR1 SGHRS, CDR2 YFSETQ. Losses at the gene ends were 4 bases for V and 0 bases for J; bases not matched to a gene: 4. The CDR3 covers 16 residues. The CDR3 coding sequence is TGCGCCAGCAGCCTCCGGGACAGCTCCTATAATTCACCCCTCCACTTT. Protein product: CASSLRDSSYNSPLHF.

This chain connects TRBV2 to TRBJ1-5, with D unresolved. The CDR3 length is 15 residues. Trimming took 5 bases from V and 0 from J, leaving 11 bases between them. CDR1 and CDR2 from the germline V gene are SNHLY and FYNNEI. The CDR3 is CASSRREGSNQPQHF. Here the CDR3 DNA reads TGTGCCAGCAGTAGAAGGGAGGGTAGCAATCAGCCCCAGCATTTT.

The chain recombines TRBV6-5 with TRBJ2-7; 11 bases line up with TRBD2. The junction had 1 base not matched to a gene; V was cut back by 3 bases and J by 0 bases. CDR3 length equals 15 residues. Germline V gene data show CDR1 as MNHEY and CDR2 as SVGAGI. In DNA, the CDR3 is TGTGCCAGCAGTTATACTAGCGGGAGCTCCTACGAGCAGTACTTC. This translates into CASSYTSGSSYEQYF.

This clone was recorded once. J is TRBJ1-5 and V is TRBV6-6; no definite D call. Trimming removed 7 bases from V and 5 bases from J, with 3 bases in between. CDR1 MNHNY and CDR2 SVGAGI come from the germline V gene (reference sequence). The CDR3 runs 10 residues. The CDR3 spells CASNYQPQHF. The CDR3, as DNA: TGTGCCAGCAACTATCAGCCCCAGCATTTT.

The chain has TRBV29-1 and TRBJ2-1; perhaps TRBD2 as D (5 bases). The V end lost 5 bases, the J end lost 2 bases, and 16 bases lay between the germline ends. Germline V gives CDR1 SQVTM, CDR2 ANQGSEA. The CDR3 loop spans 15 amino acids. CDR3 DNA sequence: TGCAGCGTTACCTTCCCGGCTAGCACCTACAATGAGCAGTTCTTC. It yields the protein CSVTFPASTYNEQFF.

This clone showed up just a few times. J is TRBJ1-4 and V is TRBV28; weak D call: TRBD1 (6 bases). V lost 11 bases and J 8 bases, leaving 21 bases between the germline ends. The CDR3 length is 14 residues. Looked up from germline, CDR1 is MDHEN and CDR2 is SYDVKM. Here the CDR3 DNA reads TGTGCCTCCGGGACAACCGCCCGGAGGGAAAAACTGTTTTTT. As protein: CASGTTARREKLFF.

The chain recombines TRBV30 with TRBJ2-7, with D possibly TRBD1 on 5 matching bases. CDR3 length: 13 residues. Germline V gene lookup returns CDR1 GTSNPN and CDR2 SVGIG (reference sequence). Trimming took off 2 bases at V and 5 bases at J, with 13 bases between the two ends. This CDR3 reads CAWSRGPPHEQYF. CDR3 coding DNA: TGTGCCTGGAGTAGGGGCCCGCCACACGAGCAGTACTTC.

The chain is built from TRBV28 and TRBJ2-7, with 9 bases identical to TRBD1. This CDR3 comprises 13 residues. Germline CDR1 reads MDHEN; CDR2 reads SYDVKM. CDR3 sequence: CATGTGLNAEQYF. CDR3 nucleotides: TGTGCTACAGGGACAGGGTTAAATGCCGAGCAGTACTTC.

V is TRBV11-2 and J is TRBJ1-3; TRBD1 might be the D (5 bases). This CDR3 has 16 residues. V was pared by 5 bases and J by 0 bases, with 14 bases between. CDR1 is SGHAT and CDR2 is FQNNGV in the germline V gene. The CDR3 sequence is CASSRYGTRSGNTIYF. The CDR3, as DNA: TGTGCCAGCAGCCGTTACGGGACTCGCTCTGGAAACACCATATATTTT. Looking up the rest from reference TRBV11-2 and TRBJ1-3 gives the full variable domain: EAGVAQSPRYKIIEKRQSVAFWCNPISGHATLYWYQQILGQGPKLLIQFQNNGVVDDSQLPKDRFSAERLKGVDSTLKIQPAKLEDSAVYLCASSRYGTRSGNTIYFGEGSWLTVV.